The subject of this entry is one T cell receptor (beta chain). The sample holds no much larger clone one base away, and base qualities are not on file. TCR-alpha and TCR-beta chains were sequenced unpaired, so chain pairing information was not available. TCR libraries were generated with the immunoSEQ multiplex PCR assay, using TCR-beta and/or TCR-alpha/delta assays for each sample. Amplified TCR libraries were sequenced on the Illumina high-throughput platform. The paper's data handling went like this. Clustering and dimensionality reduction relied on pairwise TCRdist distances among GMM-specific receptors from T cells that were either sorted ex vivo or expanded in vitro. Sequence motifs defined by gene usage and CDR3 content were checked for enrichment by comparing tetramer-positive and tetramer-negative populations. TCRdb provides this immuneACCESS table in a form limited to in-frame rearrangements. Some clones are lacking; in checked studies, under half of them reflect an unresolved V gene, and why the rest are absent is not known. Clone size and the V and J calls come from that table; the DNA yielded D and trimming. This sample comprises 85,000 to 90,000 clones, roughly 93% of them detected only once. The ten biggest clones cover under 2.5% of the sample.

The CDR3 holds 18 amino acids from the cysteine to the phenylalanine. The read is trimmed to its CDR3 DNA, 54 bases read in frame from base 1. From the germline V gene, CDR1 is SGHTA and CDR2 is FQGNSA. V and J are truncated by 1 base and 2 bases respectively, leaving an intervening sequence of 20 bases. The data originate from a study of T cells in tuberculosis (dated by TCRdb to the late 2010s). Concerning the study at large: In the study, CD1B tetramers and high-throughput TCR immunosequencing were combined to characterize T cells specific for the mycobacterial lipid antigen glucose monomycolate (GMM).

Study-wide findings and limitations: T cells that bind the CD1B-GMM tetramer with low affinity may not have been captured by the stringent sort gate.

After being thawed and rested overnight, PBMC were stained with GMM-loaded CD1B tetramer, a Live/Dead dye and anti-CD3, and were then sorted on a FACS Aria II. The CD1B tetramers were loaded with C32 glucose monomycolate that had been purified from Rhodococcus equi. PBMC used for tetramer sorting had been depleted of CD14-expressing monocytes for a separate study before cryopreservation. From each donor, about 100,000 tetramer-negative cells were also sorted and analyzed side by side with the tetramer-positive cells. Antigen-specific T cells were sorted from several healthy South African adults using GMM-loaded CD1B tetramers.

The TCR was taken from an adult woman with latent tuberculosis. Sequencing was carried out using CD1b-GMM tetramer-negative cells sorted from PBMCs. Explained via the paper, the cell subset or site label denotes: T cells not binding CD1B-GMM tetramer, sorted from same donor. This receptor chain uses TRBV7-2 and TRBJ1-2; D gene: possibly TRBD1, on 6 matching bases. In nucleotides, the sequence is TGTGCCAGCAGCTTAGGGTCTCCAGGGGAGAGGGCAAACTATGGCTACACCTTC. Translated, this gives CASSLGSPGERANYGYTF.